This TCR beta chain was sequenced during a study of breast tumors, draining lymph nodes, adjacent tissues (dated by TCRdb to about 2016). In the study overall: TCR beta repertoires were compared across tumor, adjacent nontumor tissue and axillary lymph nodes obtained from breast cancer patients. The study aimed to assess the relationships and possible T-cell exchange between tumor, surrounding tissue and draining lymph node repertoires in human breast cancer. Overall study outcomes, separate from this receptor: The study presented the conclusion that tumor T cells originate in lymph nodes as consistent with a hypothesis, not as something directly demonstrated. Tumor T-cell repertoires showed less diversity than lymph node repertoires and more diversity than nontumor tissue repertoires, and tumor T-cell repertoires showed preferential V and J gene usage. A scenario in which most tumor T cells derive from the lymph node and then expand within tumor tissue was judged to be consistent with the data. Tumor and nontumor tissue repertoires were found to be significantly more similar in luminal-like than in basal-like breast cancer.

CDR3 length: 9 amino acids, cysteine to phenylalanine. Only the CDR3 region is kept as DNA, spanning 27 bases read in frame from base 1. In the germline V gene (reference sequence), CDR1 corresponds to MNHEY and CDR2 to SMNVEV. The run used an Illumina HiSeq 2000. Multiplex PCR amplification was used to generate the TCR beta chain libraries. High-throughput sequencing was used to analyze the amplified TCR beta chain products. TCRdb's own reprocessing of the public reads used fastp at Q25 and MiXCR and kept productive beta chains. Rows with a matching CDR3 protein are joined into one entry that keeps the most common DNA and genes. The sample table shows about 140,000 distinct CDR3 sequences, and around 20% are seen once. The ten largest account for 2.5% to 3% of the sample. With respect to this clonotype: What antigen it recognizes has not been identified. The junction departs from germline at one end; a sequencing error may be responsible.

The axillary draining lymph nodes of breast cancer patients were the source of the lymph node samples. The sample comprised axillary lymph node tissue. The sequence came from a female donor with breast cancer. Some clones in this sample may be carry-over from other donors' samples. The V and J segments used are TRBV27 and TRBJ2-1; the D gene cannot be named for sure. Here is the DNA: TGTGCCAGCAGTTTACTTGGAATCTTC. Protein translation: CASSLLGIF.